The 13 T cell receptor beta chains listed next were all sequenced from one sample in a study of T cells in Graves' hyperthyroidism and ophthalmopathy (dated by TCRdb to between 2018 and 2020). The receptor library was made with multiplex PCR. The sequencing machine was an Illumina HiSeq 2000. The TCR beta CDR3 regions were amplified from the RNA transcripts. For the first round of RT-PCR on the TCR CDR3, the HTBI primer set was used together with the Qiagen OneStep RT-PCR kit. TCRdb ran its own pipeline on the public reads, namely fastp trimming at Q25 and MiXCR clone calling, and kept in-frame beta chains. Records with the same CDR3 protein are collapsed into one entry carrying the most frequent genes and DNA. This sample has 350,000 to 450,000 distinct CDR3 sequences in its table, and roughly a sixth of those were observed once. The ten biggest clones cover approximately 33% of the sample. The sequencing input was blood. The receptor source for this set is a woman aged 25 to 39 with Graves' hyperthyroidism that later progressed to Graves' ophthalmopathy.

This clonotype was observed many times. The chain is built from TRBV3-1 and TRBJ2-5; 15 bases match TRBD2. This CDR3 is built from 19 residues. V lost 2 bases and J lost 0; bases outside the gene matches: 7. Germline V gives CDR1 LGHDT, CDR2 YNNKEL (reference sequence). The CDR3 reads CASSQRGLAGGIYQETQYF. In nucleotides, the CDR3 is TGTGCCAGCAGCCAACGGGGACTAGCGGGGGGTATATACCAAGAGACCCAGTACTTC.

This clonotype occurred many times. The gene calls are TRBV6-4 and TRBJ1-1; no firm D call. V was pared by 3 bases and J by 0 bases, with 8 bases between. The CDR3 has 14 residues. Germline V gives CDR1 MRHNA, CDR2 SNTAGT. The CDR3 DNA reads TGTGCCAGCAGTGAAGGAGACATGAACACTGAAGCTTTCTTT. Amino acid sequence: CASSEGDMNTEAFF.

In DNA, the CDR3 is TGTGCCAGTAGTACGGGACAGACGAAATACTACGAGCAGTACTTC. Translating gives CASSTGQTKYYEQYF. The V and J genes are TRBV19 and TRBJ2-7, with 7 nucleotides matching TRBD1. This CDR3 contains 15 residues. The germline CDR1 and CDR2 sequences are LNHDA and SQIVND (reference sequence). Losses at the gene ends were 4 bases for V and 3 bases for J; bases not matched to a gene: 9.

Only one count was recorded for this clonotype. The gene calls are TRBV11-2 and TRBJ1-2; 8 positions agree with TRBD1. V was clipped by 1 base and J by 3 bases; unmatched bases: 13. Per germline, CDR1 SGHAT and CDR2 FQNNGV. The CDR3 sequence is 18 residues long. The CDR3 loop reads CASSLAPGGGIMHYGYTF. In DNA, the CDR3 is TGTGCCAGCAGCTTAGCTCCAGGGGGCGGGATCATGCACTATGGCTACACCTTC.

In its sample, this clonotype was seen many times. The J gene is TRBJ2-7, the V gene TRBV29-1; D perhaps matches TRBD1 (6 bases). V lost 6 bases and J 2 bases, leaving 14 bases between the germline ends. Per the germline V gene, CDR1 is SQVTM and CDR2 is ANQGSEA. The CDR3 totals 13 residues. The CDR3 sequence: CSVEKGTPYEQYF. The CDR3 DNA is TGCAGCGTGGAAAAAGGGACACCCTACGAGCAGTACTTC.

This clonotype was seen repeatedly, ten times or more. The V gene is TRBV19, the J gene TRBJ1-1, with D possibly matching TRBD1 (6 bases). V was clipped by 7 bases and J by 0 bases, with 15 bases between them. The CDR3 totals 15 residues. Germline assignment: CDR1 LNHDA and CDR2 SQIVND (reference sequence). The CDR3 DNA follows: TGTGCCAGTAATGGTATAGGGACATTGAACACTGAAGCTTTCTTT. It codes for CASNGIGTLNTEAFF.

This clonotype occurred a few times. The chain combines TRBV6-1 with TRBJ2-2, with D unclear. The CDR3 has 13 amino acids. Germline V gives CDR1 MNHNS, CDR2 SASEGT. V lost 7 bases and J 4 bases, leaving 10 bases between the germline ends. The CDR3 sequence: CASKYGFTGELFF. CDR3 nucleotides: TGTGCCAGCAAATACGGTTTCACCGGGGAGCTGTTTTTT.

This clonotype was recorded a few times. The V and J genes are TRBV20-1 and TRBJ2-2, with a tentative D call TRBD2 (7 bases). Germline V gene data show CDR1 as DFQATT and CDR2 as SNEGSKA (reference sequence). Trimming left V 3 bases short and J 0 bases short, with 20 bases between. CDR3 length: 18 amino acids. In DNA form, the CDR3 reads TGCAGTGCTAGTTCGAGTTTGGGGGGGGCGGCGAACACCGGGGAGCTGTTTTTT. Amino acids: CSASSSLGGAANTGELFF.

This clonotype was seen repeatedly, ten times or more. The CDR3 DNA is TGTGCCACCAGTGATGAGGCGAGGGGTGCCTACGAGCAGTACTTC. This translates into CATSDEARGAYEQYF. The rearrangement links TRBV24-1 to TRBJ2-7; D assignment may be TRBD1 or TRBD2 (5 bases each). The germline V gene has CDR1 KGHDR and CDR2 SFDVKD. This CDR3 has 15 amino acids. V lost 3 bases, J lost 2 bases, and 13 bases lay in between.

The rearrangement joins TRBV28 to TRBJ1-4; 7 positions match TRBD1. V shed 7 bases, J shed 4 bases, and the junction held 9 bases outside the gene matches. Germline V CDR1 and CDR2: MDHEN, SYDVKM. The CDR3 runs 15 residues. CDR3 in DNA: TGTGCCAGCAATGGCCACAGGGGTAGTAATGAAAAACTGTTTTTT. It specifies CASNGHRGSNEKLFF.

This clonotype was found many times. This chain connects TRBV24-1 to TRBJ2-1; D is undetermined. Deletions cut 4 bases from V and 4 bases from J, with 4 bases between. Germline lookup yields CDR1 KGHDR and CDR2 SFDVKD. This CDR3 contains 12 residues. CDR3 DNA: TGTGCCACCAGTGACAGGTACAATGAGCAGTTCTTC. It specifies CATSDRYNEQFF.

This clonotype was seen many times. The J gene is TRBJ2-7, the V gene TRBV6-5, with TRBD1 as a possible D gene (5 bases). Germline values: CDR1 MNHEY, CDR2 SVGAGI. This CDR3 has 14 residues. V lost 1 base and J 5 bases, leaving 12 bases between the germline ends. The CDR3 loop is CASSYLAGMHEQYF. In DNA form, the CDR3 reads TGTGCCAGCAGTTACTTGGCAGGGATGCACGAGCAGTACTTC.

CDR3: CASSTQGDTQYF. In DNA, the CDR3 is TGTGCCAGCAGCACCCAGGGAGATACGCAGTATTTT. The V and J genes are TRBV6-2 or TRBV6-3 and TRBJ2-3; possible D gene TRBD1, 5 bases. The CDR3 loop spans 12 amino acids. The ends were cut back, 6 bases at V and 5 bases at J, with 9 bases in the middle. CDR1 and CDR2 (germline): MNHEY, SVGEGT.